This TCR beta chain was sequenced for a study of blood T cell repertoires in COVID-19. Overall study: Spain, Italy and the United States supplied samples that represented acute and convalescent COVID-19. Nucleic acid was either cDNA or gDNA, and it came from T cells, B-cell-depleted T cells, or PBMCs.

The CDR3 covers 14 residues. The V and J ends lost 5 bases and 0 bases respectively, with 10 bases between them. CDR1 and CDR2 from the germline V gene are SQVTM and ANQGSEA. In the authors' methods: Reference gene primers were amplified, and this amplification served to estimate nucleated cell counts. Profiled with immunoSEQ multiplex PCR; TCRdb holds only in-frame clones, not every one. V and J calls and clone size are copied from that table; D and trimming were computed from the DNA. Of a few hundred thousand clones in the sample, roughly 87% were seen once. This chain uses TRBV29-1 with TRBJ1-4; D is uncertain. Sequencing was performed on peripheral blood. The sequence derives from a woman between 50 and 59 years old who had recovered from COVID-19. CDR3 amino acids: CSVKGVTTNEKLFF. The CDR3 DNA reads TGCAGCGTTAAGGGAGTAACAACTAATGAAAAACTGTTTTTT.